This is a list of T cell receptor beta chains from one sample in a study of blood T cell repertoires in COVID-19. Using immunoSEQ multiplex PCR, the repertoire was profiled, and TCRdb retains in-frame clones only, with some absent. This sample has approximately 210,000 clones, with 86% found just once. Sequencing was done on a sample of peripheral blood. These receptors came from a man aged 30-40 years who had recovered from COVID-19. Both conserved end residues are part of each CDR3. The order of the fields is clone size, J gene, D gene, V gene, CDR3 DNA, CDR3 protein. A D gene is named only where the DNA matches it firmly. Where a row states a size, it is once, few, many or the class of an expanded clone; other rows omit it.

-	TRBJ1-2	TRBD1	TRBV19	TGTGCCAGTAGTATAGATCCCCCAGGGGGCGAGGTAGTATGCTACACCTTC	CASSIDPPGGEVVCYTF
-	TRBJ2-7	TRBD2	TRBV7-2	TGTGCCAGCAGCTTAGGGGCTAGCGGGGGGGCCTACGAGCAGTACTTC	CASSLGASGGAYEQYF
-	TRBJ2-1	TRBD1	TRBV4-2	TGTGCCAGCAGCCAGATGACAGGGGACTCCGGTAATGAGCAGTTCTTC	CASSQMTGDSGNEQFF
-	TRBJ2-5	TRBD2	TRBV19	TGTGCCAGTAGTATTGAGGGAGGGCGGGGCCAAGAGACCCAGTACTTC	CASSIEGGRGQETQYF
-	TRBJ1-4	-	TRBV4-2	TGTGCCAGCAGCCAAGATATGGGGGCATCTAATGAAAAACTGTTTTTT	CASSQDMGASNEKLFF
-	TRBJ2-1	-	TRBV5-1	TGCGCCAGCAGCTTACCCCGGGATGAGCAGTTCTTC	CASSLPRDEQFF
few	TRBJ1-5	TRBD1	TRBV9	TGTGCCAGCAGCGGACAGGGGCCTGGTCAGCCCCAGCATTTT	CASSGQGPGQPQHF
-	TRBJ2-2	TRBD1	TRBV19	TGTGCCAGTACCCTGGACAGGGGTTCGGGCACCGGGGAGCTGTTTTTT	CASTLDRGSGTGELFF
-	TRBJ1-2	-	TRBV5-4	TGTGCCAGCAGCTTCGGGGATAGTGGCTACACCTTC	CASSFGDSGYTF
-	TRBJ1-5	-	TRBV11-2	TGTGCCAGCAGCTTAGGTGGGGGCGGTGGTCAGCCCCAGCATTTT	CASSLGGGGGQPQHF
-	TRBJ2-5	-	TRBV7-2	TGTGCCAGCAGCTTAGATACACCCCAAGAGACCCAGTACTTC	CASSLDTPQETQYF
-	TRBJ2-7	-	TRBV5-6	TGTGCCAGCAGCTTGGCCTGGGAGGACGAGCAGTACTTC	CASSLAWEDEQYF
-	TRBJ2-2	-	TRBV12-3/TRBV12-4	TGTGCCAGCGCCTACCAGGGGACCGGGGAGCTGTTTTTT	CASAYQGTGELFF
-	TRBJ2-7	TRBD1	TRBV14	TGTGCCAGCAGCCTGCGACAGGGGGCATACGAGCAGTACTTC	CASSLRQGAYEQYF
once	TRBJ2-5	TRBD1	TRBV4-1	TGCGCCAGCAGCCCTTGGACAGGGCTCGGGGAGACCCAGTACTTC	CASSPWTGLGETQYF
-	TRBJ1-6	-	TRBV27	TGTGCCAGCAGTTCCGGGAGCTCCTATAATTCACCCCTCCACTTT	CASSSGSSYNSPLHF
-	TRBJ2-7	-	TRBV21-1	TGTGCCAGCAGCAATCGTCCCCGGGACATTACCTACGAGCAGTACTTC	CASSNRPRDITYEQYF
-	TRBJ2-5	TRBD1	TRBV7-8	TGTGCCAGCAGCCCGCGGACAGGGCATCAAGAGACCCAGTACTTC	CASSPRTGHQETQYF
few	TRBJ2-7	-	TRBV3-1/TRBV3-2	TGTGCCAGCAGCCACTACAGGGACGAGCAGTACTTC	CASSHYRDEQYF
-	TRBJ1-1	-	TRBV5-1	TGCGCCAGCAGCTTGGATTGGTTTTTGGGGGGGAAGACCTCTGAAGCTTTCTTT	CASSLDWFLGGKTSEAFF
-	TRBJ1-4	-	TRBV3-1/TRBV3-2	TGTGCCAGCACCCCAAGCAGGGTTGGTGAAAAACTGTTTTTT	CASTPSRVGEKLFF
few	TRBJ2-2	-	TRBV6-4	TGTGCCAGCAGTGTGGGGGGAACCGCGAACACCGGGGAGCTGTTTTTT	CASSVGGTANTGELFF
-	TRBJ2-6	-	TRBV2	TGTGCCAGCAGTGAGGTGGGGGGGCTCAGCTCTGGGGCCAACGTCCTGACTTTC	CASSEVGGLSSGANVLTF
-	TRBJ1-2	TRBD1	TRBV27	TGTGCCAGCAGTTTATATCCTGGGACAGGGGACTATGGCTACACCTTC	CASSLYPGTGDYGYTF
-	TRBJ2-1	-	TRBV5-4	TGTGCCAGCAGCGGGAAAACTAGGACTCCCTACAATGAGCAGTTCTTC	CASSGKTRTPYNEQFF
-	TRBJ1-1	-	TRBV5-1	TGCGCCAGCAGCTTCGAGGCGATGACTGAAGCTTTCTTT	CASSFEAMTEAFF
-	TRBJ2-7	-	TRBV5-4	TGTGCCAGCAGCCCCGCCCCGGACAATACCTACGAGCAGTACTTC	CASSPAPDNTYEQYF
once	TRBJ2-3	-	TRBV5-6	TGTGCCAGCAGCCCGGGACTGACTAGCACAGATACGCAGTATTTT	CASSPGLTSTDTQYF
few	TRBJ2-3	TRBD2	TRBV11-2	TGTGCCAGCTTGGAGAGACTAGCGGGGGTTGTAGATACGCAGTATTTT	CASLERLAGVVDTQYF
-	TRBJ1-1	-	TRBV5-1	TGCGCCAGCAGCTTAGGACACCCTCTTGAAGCTTTCTTT	CASSLGHPLEAFF
-	TRBJ1-2	-	TRBV13	TGTGCCAGCAGCCAGAGAGGGGGGGCTAACTATGGCTACACCTTC	CASSQRGGANYGYTF
-	TRBJ1-5	-	TRBV6-1	TGTGCCAGCAGTGAGACAGGAGGCAATCAGCCCCAGCATTTT	CASSETGGNQPQHF
once	TRBJ2-5	TRBD2	TRBV6-5	TGTGCCAGCTGGATGCTAGCGGACTGGAGCGAGACCCAGTACTTC	CASWMLADWSETQYF
-	TRBJ2-3	TRBD2	TRBV2	TGTGCCACCAGACTAGCGGGGGGCACAGATACGCAGTATTTT	CATRLAGGTDTQYF
-	TRBJ1-4	-	TRBV7-6	TGTGCCAGCAGCTTAGAGGTCGCTGGACAGTTTAATGAAAAACTGTTTTTT	CASSLEVAGQFNEKLFF
-	TRBJ1-3	TRBD1	TRBV10-3	TGTGCCATCAGTGGACAGGGGAAGGGAAACACCATATATTTT	CAISGQGKGNTIYF
-	TRBJ1-1	-	TRBV10-1	TGCGCCAGCAGTCGGGAGGGCAGCCAGGCGGCTTTCTTT	CASSREGSQAAFF
-	TRBJ1-2	-	TRBV5-1	TGCGCCAGCAGCTTGGAGGCGGGGGCGGACTATGGCTACACCTTC	CASSLEAGADYGYTF
-	TRBJ1-2	-	TRBV3-1/TRBV3-2	TGTGCCAGCAGTCAAGACAGACAATATGGCTACACCTTC	CASSQDRQYGYTF
-	TRBJ2-1	-	TRBV6-5	TGTGCCAGCAGTTACGGGCCGGGGGAGCAGTTCTTC	CASSYGPGEQFF
-	TRBJ1-1	TRBD1	TRBV6-5	TGTGCCAGCAGTTACCAGGGGGCGAGGGAAGCTTTCTTT	CASSYQGAREAFF
-	TRBJ2-3	TRBD1	TRBV12-5	TGTGCTAGTGGACGAGGGGGCCCGTTTAGTACAGATACGCAGTATTTT	CASGRGGPFSTDTQYF
-	TRBJ1-5	-	TRBV12-1	TGTGCCAGCGACAGGGGGAGCAATCAGCCCCAGCATTTT	CASDRGSNQPQHF
-	TRBJ1-5	TRBD1	TRBV11-2	TGTGCCAGCAGTCAAGGGGGACAGTATCAGCCCCAGCATTTT	CASSQGGQYQPQHF
-	TRBJ1-2	-	TRBV12-3/TRBV12-4	TGTGCCACCACCGAGGGAGGGATAGGCTACACCTTC	CATTEGGIGYTF
-	TRBJ1-1	TRBD1	TRBV6-5	TGTGCCAGCAGTTACCAACCTACAGGGGTAGGGACTGAAGCTTTCTTT	CASSYQPTGVGTEAFF
-	TRBJ2-7	TRBD2	TRBV5-1	TGCGCCAGCAATCGAAATCCGGGACTAGCGGGAGGGGACGAGCAGTACTTC	CASNRNPGLAGGDEQYF
-	TRBJ2-3	-	TRBV5-1	TGCGCCAGCAGCTTCGGCAGGGGCTCTGGCACAGATACGCAGTATTTT	CASSFGRGSGTDTQYF